The 20 T cell receptor beta chains presented below share a single source sample, sequenced in a study of control samples from healthy donors and cancer patients. The table came from immunoSEQ multiplex PCR; TCRdb's copy has only in-frame clones and leaves some out. This sample has about 89,000 clones, with about nine tenths found just once. Sequenced sample: blood. The receptors here all came from a man between 25 and 39 years old in good health.

The chain is built from TRBV27 and TRBJ2-1, with TRBD2 matching 9 bases. Per germline, CDR1 MNHEY and CDR2 SMNVEV (reference sequence). With V trimmed by 3 bases and J by 4 bases, 4 bases remained unmatched. This CDR3 is built from 15 residues. CDR3 region: CASSFGGGAYNEQFF. The CDR3 DNA reads TGTGCCAGCAGTTTCGGCGGGGGGGCGTACAATGAGCAGTTCTTC.

This chain connects TRBV6-2 or TRBV6-3 to TRBJ2-4; 8 nucleotides match TRBD1. Trimming cost V 0 bases and J 6 bases; bases outside gene matches: 10. CDR1 and CDR2 (germline): MNHEY, SVGEGT. This CDR3 is built from 17 residues. CDR3 nucleotide sequence: TGTGCCAGCAGTTACTCTCAACAGGGGGGAGCCGGAAACATTCAGTACTTC. It encodes CASSYSQQGGAGNIQYF.

This clone was seen a few times. CDR3 amino acids: CASSFGTGGHTGELFF. CDR3 coding DNA: TGTGCCAGCAGTTTCGGGACAGGGGGCCACACCGGGGAGCTGTTTTTT. This chain connects TRBV27 to TRBJ2-2; TRBD1 matches 12 bases. The germline V gene encodes CDR1 MNHEY and CDR2 SMNVEV (reference sequence). V shed 3 bases and J 3 bases; nucleotides not matched to a gene: 2. The CDR3 runs 16 residues.

The chain links TRBV7-9 to TRBJ2-2; 7 bases are shared with TRBD1. The CDR3 sequence is 16 residues long. V shed 8 bases and J 3 bases; nucleotides not matched to a gene: 12. Germline CDR1 reads SEHNR; CDR2 reads FQNEAQ (reference sequence). CDR3 in amino acids: CASGGQGEAHTGELFF. The CDR3 DNA reads TGTGCCAGCGGGGGCCAGGGGGAAGCGCACACCGGGGAGCTGTTTTTT. Full variable domain (outside the CDR3, taken from reference TRBV7-9 and TRBJ2-2): DTGVSQNPRHKITKRGQNVTFRCDPISEHNRLYWYRQTLGQGPEFLTYFQNEAQLEKSRLLSDRFSAERPKGSFSTLEIQRTEQGDSAMYLCASGGQGEAHTGELFFGEGSRLTVL.

The chain carries TRBV7-9 and TRBJ2-3; 7 nucleotides align to TRBD2. The CDR3 spans 15 residues. CDR1 is SEHNR and CDR2 is FQNEAQ in the germline V gene (reference sequence). V shed 1 base and J 2 bases; nucleotides not matched to a gene: 3. The CDR3 loop reads CASSLGGGPTDTQYF. The CDR3, as DNA: TGTGCCAGCAGCTTAGGGGGGGGACCCACAGATACGCAGTATTTT.

V gene TRBV2 combines with J gene TRBJ2-2; 8 bases are shared with TRBD2. CDR1 and CDR2 from the germline V gene are SNHLY and FYNNEI. The CDR3 runs 18 residues. Germline trimming cut 2 bases from V and 7 bases from J; bases unmatched to any gene: 15. CDR3 bases: TGTGCCAGCAGTGAAATTAATGTAGTCTCTAGCGGGTACGGGGAGCTGTTTTTT. Translating it yields CASSEINVVSSGYGELFF.

The chain is built from TRBV30 and TRBJ1-1, with 7 positions matching TRBD1. CDR3 length: 13 residues. With 1 base clipped from V and 3 bases from J, the junction kept 2 bases outside the gene matches. CDR1 and CDR2 (germline): GTSNPN, SVGIG (reference sequence). The CDR3 loop is CAWSGQGHTEAFF. Here the CDR3 DNA reads TGTGCCTGGAGTGGACAGGGTCACACTGAAGCTTTCTTT.

This sequence joins TRBV5-4 and TRBJ2-3, with 8 positions matching TRBD2. The CDR3 runs to 17 residues. The V and J ends lost 0 bases and 6 bases, in that order; junction bases with no gene match: 12. CDR1 is SGHNT, CDR2 YYREEE, per germline (reference sequence). In DNA, the CDR3 is TGTGCCAGCAGCTTGGGGGCTAGCGGGTTCCTCGGGGATACGCAGTATTTT. Translating it yields CASSLGASGFLGDTQYF.

This sequence joins TRBV5-5 and TRBJ2-7; TRBD1 matches 7 bases. Germline V lookup: CDR1 SGHKS, CDR2 YYEKEE (reference sequence). With V trimmed by 4 bases and J by 0 bases, 7 bases remained unmatched. The CDR3 has 15 residues. CDR3 sequence reads: CASSAGTDSSYEQYV. The CDR3 bases are TGTGCCAGCAGCGCCGGGACAGACAGCTCCTACGAGCAGTACGTC.

This rearrangement joins TRBV21-1 to TRBJ1-2. TRBV21-1 is a pseudogene. This CDR3 comprises 15 residues. CDR3 sequence (DNA): TGTGCCAGCAGCAAAGCAAGGGGGGAGAAGGATGGCTACACCTTC. Amino acid sequence: CASSKARGEKDGYTF.

In its sample, this clone was seen once. The chain couples TRBV7-2 to TRBJ1-2; D gene unclear. Germline V gene lookup returns CDR1 SGHTA and CDR2 FQGNSA. Trimming removed 1 base at V and 8 bases at J, with 20 bases between. The CDR3 has 16 residues. The CDR3 nucleotides are TGTGCCAGCAGCTTAGTGGACGTCGGGAACCAAGGGGGCTACACCTTC. Translated, it gives CASSLVDVGNQGGYTF.

This chain links TRBV13 with TRBJ1-3, with a tentative D call TRBD1 (5 bases). Germline V gives CDR1 PRHDT, CDR2 FYEKMQ (reference sequence). Trimming pared 7 bases from V and 4 bases from J, leaving 14 bases between. The CDR3 spans 14 residues. CDR3 DNA sequence: TGTGCCAGCACCCGCACGTGGGGGGGAAACACCATATATTTT. Encoded protein: CASTRTWGGNTIYF.

This CDR3 reads CASSLGLSEQYF. The CDR3 DNA reads TGTGCCAGCAGTTTGGGACTATCCGAGCAGTACTTC. This rearrangement joins TRBV6-5 to TRBJ2-7; 7 bases are a match to TRBD2. Per the germline V gene, CDR1 is MNHEY and CDR2 is SVGAGI. This CDR3 has 12 residues. Unmatched junction bases numbered 3, after V lost 4 bases and J lost 6 bases.

This clone was seen just once. The V call is TRBV4-1, the J call TRBJ2-1; D tentatively fits TRBD1 or TRBD2 (5 bases each). Trimming shortened V by 2 bases and J by 9 bases, and 11 bases separated the two germline ends. Germline loops: CDR1 MGHRA, CDR2 YSYEKL. The CDR3 sequence is 13 residues long. The CDR3 here is CASSQLGGGEQFF. In DNA form, the CDR3 reads TGCGCCAGCAGCCAACTGGGTGGGGGTGAGCAGTTCTTC.

The V gene is TRBV6-5, the J gene TRBJ2-4; D might be TRBD2 (5 bases). The CDR3 has 12 amino acids. Germline V gene sequence: CDR1 MNHEY, CDR2 SVGAGI. Trimming cost V 6 bases and J 7 bases, with 10 bases left between them. The CDR3 loop is CASRRAGNIQYF. CDR3 in DNA: TGTGCCAGCAGGAGGGCCGGTAACATTCAGTACTTC.

This clone was detected only once. V and J are TRBV21-1 and TRBJ2-3. TRBV21-1 is tagged as a pseudogene. The CDR3 covers 15 residues. The CDR3 nucleotides read TGTGCCAGCAGCAAAGCAGGTCCCGGCACAGATACGCAGTATTTT. It codes for CASSKAGPGTDTQYF.

This clone was counted between two and nine times. V and J are TRBV5-8 and TRBJ2-1, with D possibly being TRBD1 (6 bases). The CDR3 length is 15 residues. The germline V gene has CDR1 SGHTS and CDR2 YDEGEE. V gave up 3 bases and J gave up 1 base, with 11 bases separating them. In DNA form, the CDR3 reads TGTGCCAGCAGCTCCCTGGGGGCGTCCTACAATGAGCAGTTCTTC. Translation gives CASSSLGASYNEQFF.

This clone occurred once. The chain is built from TRBV5-4 and TRBJ1-1; weak D call: TRBD1 (5 bases). V lost 2 bases and J lost 6, with 11 bases in between. The CDR3 spans 13 residues. Germline lookup yields CDR1 SGHNT and CDR2 YYREEE (reference sequence). The CDR3 nucleotides are TGTGCCAGCAGCTTTGGAGGGGCCGCTGAAGCTTTCTTT. It is translated as CASSFGGAAEAFF.

V and J are TRBV5-5 and TRBJ1-5, with no clear D. Per germline, CDR1 SGHKS and CDR2 YYEKEE (reference sequence). The CDR3 totals 16 residues. Trimming removed 0 bases at V and 0 bases at J, with 10 bases between. CDR3 DNA: TGTGCCAGCAGCTTGGTGGGCGACTATAGCAATCAGCCCCAGCATTTT. It translates to CASSLVGDYSNQPQHF.

The chain recombines TRBV5-1 with TRBJ2-1, with 8 nucleotides matching TRBD1. Germline assignment: CDR1 SGHRS and CDR2 YFSETQ. This CDR3 is built from 15 residues. The junction had 10 bases not matched to a gene; V was cut back by 4 bases and J by 7 bases. The CDR3 DNA is TGCGCCAGCAGCACCAGACAGGGGTTGGCTAATGAGCAGTTCTTC. This sequence encodes CASSTRQGLANEQFF.